This is a list of T cell receptor beta chains from one sample in a study of blood T cell repertoires in COVID-19. TCRdb's copy holds only in-frame clones and misses some; the assay was immunoSEQ multiplex PCR. Here the sample spans roughly 300,000 clones, approximately 90% being singletons. The sequenced sample was PBMCs or T cells enriched from blood (not recorded which). The receptors originated from a woman younger than 35 who had recovered from COVID-19. Both conserved end residues are trimmed from each CDR3.

cdr3_aa: ASSSTGSPYNEQF
j_call: TRBJ2-1
v_call: TRBV7-3

cdr3_aa: ASSSTTGEQETQY
j_call: TRBJ2-5
v_call: TRBV9

cdr3_aa: ASSLESTGSGYGYT
j_call: TRBJ1-2
v_call: TRBV5-1

cdr3_aa: ASSLVEGALQGYT
j_call: TRBJ1-2
v_call: TRBV7-9

cdr3_aa: ASAWAQGTDTQY
j_call: TRBJ2-3
v_call: TRBV30

cdr3_aa: ASSSSMAGIPQPQH
j_call: TRBJ1-5
v_call: TRBV5-8

cdr3_aa: ASSFRTGENSPLH
j_call: TRBJ1-6
v_call: TRBV19

cdr3_aa: ASSLATGAGEKLF
j_call: TRBJ1-4
v_call: TRBV5-1

cdr3_aa: ASSYLASGSHNEQF
j_call: TRBJ2-1
v_call: TRBV27

cdr3_aa: ASSLGSLWNTEAF
j_call: TRBJ1-1
v_call: TRBV7-9

cdr3_aa: ASTTPGGDSYEQY
j_call: TRBJ2-7
v_call: TRBV28

cdr3_aa: ASSSSGDPGPQH
j_call: TRBJ1-5
v_call: TRBV7-9

cdr3_aa: ASKARGRGNGYT
j_call: TRBJ1-2
v_call: TRBV4-1

cdr3_aa: ATRQGARNSPLH
j_call: TRBJ1-6
v_call: TRBV10-3

cdr3_aa: AWNSFPPRASNYGYT
j_call: TRBJ1-2
v_call: TRBV30

cdr3_aa: ASSHQQGIAEAF
j_call: TRBJ1-1
v_call: TRBV7-2

cdr3_aa: ASSWHLAGGRTDTQY
j_call: TRBJ2-3
v_call: TRBV5-1

cdr3_aa: ASSLSGTYEQY
j_call: TRBJ2-7
v_call: TRBV3-1/TRBV3-2

cdr3_aa: ASSEAAEGAGYT
j_call: TRBJ1-2
v_call: TRBV2

cdr3_aa: SVVGGGSFGTDTQY
j_call: TRBJ2-3
v_call: TRBV29-1

cdr3_aa: ASSLLNTGELF
j_call: TRBJ2-2
v_call: TRBV11-3

cdr3_aa: ASSSRQGEGEKLF
j_call: TRBJ1-4
v_call: TRBV5-5

cdr3_aa: ASSLSLPSGPGDTIY
j_call: TRBJ1-3
v_call: TRBV28

cdr3_aa: ASSSSPTSGSHEQY
j_call: TRBJ2-7
v_call: TRBV28

cdr3_aa: ASSLTSGETYEQY
j_call: TRBJ2-7
v_call: TRBV6-5

cdr3_aa: ASSGGGSNSPLH
j_call: TRBJ1-6
v_call: TRBV23-1

cdr3_aa: ASRLTGGFLYNSPLH
j_call: TRBJ1-6
v_call: TRBV2

cdr3_aa: ASRGTGQDYEQY
j_call: TRBJ2-7
v_call: TRBV19

cdr3_aa: AISEPYINTGELF
j_call: TRBJ2-2
v_call: TRBV10-3

cdr3_aa: ASSLGSVKNIQY
j_call: TRBJ2-4
v_call: TRBV5-4

cdr3_aa: ASSVVPGAGGELF
j_call: TRBJ2-2
v_call: TRBV9

cdr3_aa: ASREGRLSTDTQY
j_call: TRBJ2-3
v_call: TRBV6-4

cdr3_aa: SVENPGGGPNNGEQF
j_call: TRBJ2-1
v_call: TRBV29-1

cdr3_aa: ASSVQNTEAF
j_call: TRBJ1-1
v_call: TRBV9

cdr3_aa: ASSQDPGQLDSTNEKLF
j_call: TRBJ1-4
v_call: TRBV3-1/TRBV3-2

cdr3_aa: ASSSTVSNQPQH
j_call: TRBJ1-5
v_call: TRBV7-3

cdr3_aa: ASSFFTGTIGYT
j_call: TRBJ1-2
v_call: TRBV28

cdr3_aa: ASSVGRTGTSYGYT
j_call: TRBJ1-2
v_call: TRBV9

cdr3_aa: ASSRSGTNEQF
j_call: TRBJ2-1
v_call: TRBV28

cdr3_aa: ASSYTVLGVGGYT
j_call: TRBJ1-2
v_call: TRBV6-5

cdr3_aa: ASSPRVRTEAF
j_call: TRBJ1-1
v_call: TRBV18

cdr3_aa: ASSSYAGTEAF
j_call: TRBJ1-1
v_call: TRBV12-3/TRBV12-4

cdr3_aa: AWSAKPLNYGYT
j_call: TRBJ1-2
v_call: TRBV30